The rows below give T cell receptor beta chains drawn from one sample of a study of T-cell memory formation after mild COVID-19. TCRdb used MiXCR to reprocess the 5' RACE reads, holding one entry per CDR3 protein. The sample records 250,000 to 300,000 distinct CDR3 sequences, under 20% being singletons. Sample: PBMCs or a T cell subset sorted from them (not recorded which). The source of these receptors is a young man who had mild COVID-19 (a few samples of this study predate the infection). Cell type and time point are not known. Both conserved end residues are part of each CDR3. The order of the fields is J gene, V gene, CDR3 protein.

TRBJ1-1,TRBV5-1,CASSSNSLNTEAFF
TRBJ2-7,TRBV7-6,CASSLEAGPSNEQYF
TRBJ2-7,TRBV6-5,CASSTGGREQYF
TRBJ2-3,TRBV5-6,CASSLDLAETDTQYF
TRBJ2-5,TRBV5-1,CASSLNRQGVGQETQYF
TRBJ1-1,TRBV30,CAWSVLIPFGTEAFF
TRBJ1-1,TRBV6-1,CASSTPGPNTEAFF
TRBJ2-7,TRBV6-6,CASSYGDRAGYEQYF
TRBJ1-1,TRBV5-1,CASSSRFGNTEAFF
TRBJ1-5,TRBV4-1,CASSRESGTGHQPQHF
TRBJ2-7,TRBV6-5,CASSRRETGGSPYEQYF
TRBJ1-2,TRBV15,CATSRDRTGPGYTF
TRBJ1-5,TRBV6-1,CASSEARQVGIQPQHF
TRBJ1-1,TRBV7-9,CASSPGDGKAFF
TRBJ2-7,TRBV4-1,CASSQETGGYEQYF
TRBJ1-2,TRBV9,CASSVGAAGTNYGYTF
TRBJ2-2,TRBV28,CASSHGQTNTGELFF
TRBJ2-1,TRBV6-2/TRBV6-3,CASSYQGNNEQFF
TRBJ1-2,TRBV11-2,CASSLGQGGHGYTF
TRBJ1-1,TRBV4-2,CASSQDKMEAFF
TRBJ2-1,TRBV7-8,CASSPRPGGSYNEQFF
TRBJ2-7,TRBV12-3/TRBV12-4,CASSWGTGLSYEQYF
TRBJ2-3,TRBV7-6,CASSSGTGRKADTQYF
TRBJ1-2,TRBV7-9,CASIAGSRQGVYGYTF
TRBJ1-5,TRBV6-6,CASSYRTGDQPQHF
TRBJ1-6,TRBV4-1,CASSQVSDSSRLHF
TRBJ2-3,TRBV5-1,CASRGLAGGTDTQYF
TRBJ1-6,TRBV7-9,CASSPTGGLNSPLHF
TRBJ2-5,TRBV10-3,CAISEEKGYQETQYF
TRBJ2-1,TRBV5-1,CASSLGGSYNEQFF
TRBJ2-7,TRBV7-2,CASSLRVASAFYEQYF
TRBJ2-2,TRBV20-1,CSARRLGGELFF
TRBJ2-1,TRBV12-3/TRBV12-4,CASSLTGGASEQFF
TRBJ1-5,TRBV20-1,CSASLGQGYQPQHF
TRBJ1-2,TRBV2,CASTLGGWVGYTF
TRBJ1-4,TRBV12-3/TRBV12-4,CASSSRGSPRGKLFF
TRBJ1-1,TRBV10-3,CAISEPGQGGTEAFF
TRBJ1-3,TRBV7-2,CASSPTGGSGNTIYF
TRBJ2-3,TRBV6-5,CASSRPGLAGVDTQYF
TRBJ1-2,TRBV2,CASIQDYGYTF
TRBJ1-2,TRBV4-2,CASSQRDRDVGYGYTF
TRBJ1-2,TRBV5-1,CASKGQGNYGYTF
TRBJ1-2,TRBV28,CASSLRAVGPYGYTF
TRBJ2-6,TRBV5-1,CASSEGVQSSGANVLTF